These T cell receptor beta chains were read from a single sample in a study of neurological immune-mediated disorders. TCRdb used MiXCR to reprocess the 5' RACE reads, holding one entry per CDR3 protein. The repertoire consists of roughly 15,000 distinct CDR3 sequences, with approximately 13% occurring once and the leading ten covering roughly two fifths. The source material was CD8+ T cells from blood. The receptors were gathered from a female donor with HTLV-1-associated myelopathy (HAM/TSP). The CDR3 runs from the conserved cysteine through the conserved F or W. A D gene is named only where the DNA matches it firmly. Clone size reads once, few, many, or a class if the clone is expanded.

CDR3: CASSLRTSLETQYF; DNA: TGTGCCAGCAGCTTAAGAACTAGTTTGGAGACCCAGTACTTC; V: TRBV7-9; D: -; size: many; J: TRBJ2-5
CDR3: CATSRDKGLAGVWETQYF; DNA: TGTGCCACCAGCAGAGATAAAGGGCTAGCGGGGGTGTGGGAGACCCAGTACTTC; V: TRBV15; D: TRBD2; size: many; J: TRBJ2-5
CDR3: CSARDFEGGRSYEQYF; DNA: TGCAGTGCTAGAGATTTCGAGGGGGGTAGGTCCTACGAGCAGTACTTC; V: TRBV20-1; D: -; size: many; J: TRBJ2-7
CDR3: CASSRYGAGGPGDTQYF; DNA: TGTGCCAGCAGCCGGTATGGAGCGGGAGGGCCGGGAGATACGCAGTATTTT; V: TRBV7-3; D: TRBD2; size: many; J: TRBJ2-3
CDR3: CASSADRGYEQYF; DNA: TGTGCCAGCAGCGCGGACAGAGGCTACGAGCAGTACTTC; V: TRBV5-5; D: -; size: many; J: TRBJ2-7
CDR3: CASTRGYTSSYNEQFF; DNA: TGCGCCAGCACTCGCGGATATACGAGCTCCTACAATGAGCAGTTCTTC; V: TRBV5-1; D: -; size: many; J: TRBJ2-1
CDR3: CASSLSRGERETQYF; DNA: TGTGCCAGCAGTTTATCCAGGGGGGAGCGAGAGACCCAGTACTTC; V: TRBV28; D: -; size: many; J: TRBJ2-5
CDR3: CASSFTKEHYNSPLHF; DNA: TGTGCCAGCAGCTTTACAAAAGAACACTATAATTCACCCCTCCACTTT; V: TRBV5-5; D: -; size: many; J: TRBJ1-6
CDR3: CASRVSGGETQYF; DNA: TGTGCCAGCAGGGTATCGGGTGGAGAGACCCAGTACTTC; V: TRBV7-6; D: -; size: many; J: TRBJ2-5
CDR3: CASSPVGLAVFTYNEQFF; DNA: TGTGCCAGCTCACCTGTGGGACTAGCGGTTTTCACCTACAATGAGCAGTTCTTC; V: TRBV18; D: TRBD2; size: many; J: TRBJ2-1
CDR3: CASSKRDSSSYEQYF; DNA: TGCGCCAGCAGCAAGAGGGACAGTAGCTCCTACGAGCAGTACTTC; V: TRBV5-1; D: TRBD1; size: many; J: TRBJ2-7
CDR3: CASSLGQGDTDTQYF; DNA: TGTGCCAGCAGCCTGGGACAGGGGGACACAGATACGCAGTATTTT; V: TRBV5-5; D: TRBD1; size: many; J: TRBJ2-3
CDR3: CASSQGAAAYNEQFF; DNA: TGCGCCAGCAGCCAAGGGGCAGCGGCCTACAATGAGCAGTTCTTC; V: TRBV4-1; D: -; size: many; J: TRBJ2-1
CDR3: CASSQESASLGHNEQFF; DNA: TGCGCCAGCAGCCAAGAATCAGCATCCCTGGGACACAATGAGCAGTTCTTC; V: TRBV4-1; D: -; size: many; J: TRBJ2-1
CDR3: CASSLDSGGYSYEQYF; DNA: TGTGCCAGCAGCTTAGATTCAGGGGGTTACTCCTACGAGCAGTACTTC; V: TRBV7-2; D: TRBD1; size: many; J: TRBJ2-7
CDR3: CATDPNEQFF; DNA: TGTGCCACAGATCCCAATGAGCAGTTCTTC; V: TRBV19; D: -; size: many; J: TRBJ2-1
CDR3: CASRPGPMNTEAFF; DNA: TGCGCCAGCAGGCCCGGGCCAATGAACACTGAAGCTTTCTTT; V: TRBV5-1; D: -; size: many; J: TRBJ1-1
CDR3: CASSPYGTGPSYNEQFF; DNA: TGCGCCAGCAGCCCCTATGGGACAGGGCCTTCCTACAATGAGCAGTTCTTC; V: TRBV5-1; D: TRBD1; size: many; J: TRBJ2-1
CDR3: CASSFGSRYEQYF; DNA: TGTGCCAGCAGTTTTGGAAGCAGATACGAGCAGTACTTC; V: TRBV27; D: -; size: many; J: TRBJ2-7
CDR3: CASSPLRPPSNEQFF; DNA: TGTGCCAGCAGCCCCCTGCGGCCCCCTTCAAATGAGCAGTTCTTC; V: TRBV3-1; D: -; size: many; J: TRBJ2-1
CDR3: CASSFPGGQETQYF; DNA: TGTGCCAGCAGTTTCCCCGGGGGACAAGAGACCCAGTACTTC; V: TRBV12-3/TRBV12-4; D: -; size: many; J: TRBJ2-5
CDR3: CSAHYPQVHLNQPQHF; DNA: TGCAGTGCTCACTATCCTCAGGTCCACCTCAATCAGCCCCAGCATTTT; V: TRBV20-1; D: -; size: many; J: TRBJ1-5
CDR3: CASSSTDEQYF; DNA: TGTGCCAGCAGCTCGACAGATGAGCAGTACTTC; V: TRBV7-9; D: -; size: many; J: TRBJ2-7
CDR3: CASSVGGTGGSYNEQFF; DNA: TGTGCCAGCAGCGTGGGCGGGACAGGGGGCTCCTACAATGAGCAGTTCTTC; V: TRBV9; D: TRBD1; size: many; J: TRBJ2-1
CDR3: CASSLAADYGYTF; DNA: TGTGCCAGCAGCTTAGCGGCAGATTATGGCTACACCTTC; V: TRBV7-8; D: -; size: many; J: TRBJ1-2
CDR3: CASSSTRHANYGYTF; DNA: TGTGCCAGCAGCTCCACCCGACATGCTAACTATGGCTACACCTTC; V: TRBV7-9; D: -; size: many; J: TRBJ1-2
CDR3: CASSQDSGTSRNEQFF; DNA: TGCGCCAGCAGCCAAGATAGTGGGACTAGCAGGAATGAGCAGTTCTTC; V: TRBV4-1; D: TRBD2; size: many; J: TRBJ2-1